The clone carrying this T cell receptor beta chain has only a few counts. The sample originates from a study of beta chain features in type 1 diabetes. The entirety of the isolated RNA underwent reverse transcription, so expressed TCRB transcripts were sequenced. Assay used: immunoSEQ multiplex PCR; TCRdb lists only in-frame clones, some missing. The table includes roughly 40,000 clones, around 49% detected once. Researchers reported sorting CD4+ naive, central memory, regulatory and stem cell-like memory cells via CD45RO/CCR7/CD25/CD127/CD95/CD27. Germline loops: CDR1 SGHRS, CDR2 YFSETQ. CDR3 length equals 13 residues. V lost 2 bases to trimming and J lost 4 bases; unmatched junction nucleotides: 2.

This clonotype originated in a woman between 18 and 29 years old in good health. J is TRBJ2-5 and V is TRBV5-1; TRBD2 aligns across 7 bases. The sequencing input was central memory CD4+ T cells from blood. CDR3 sequence reads: CASSFAGAETQYF. The CDR3 DNA sequence: TGCGCCAGCAGCTTTGCGGGAGCAGAGACCCAGTACTTC.